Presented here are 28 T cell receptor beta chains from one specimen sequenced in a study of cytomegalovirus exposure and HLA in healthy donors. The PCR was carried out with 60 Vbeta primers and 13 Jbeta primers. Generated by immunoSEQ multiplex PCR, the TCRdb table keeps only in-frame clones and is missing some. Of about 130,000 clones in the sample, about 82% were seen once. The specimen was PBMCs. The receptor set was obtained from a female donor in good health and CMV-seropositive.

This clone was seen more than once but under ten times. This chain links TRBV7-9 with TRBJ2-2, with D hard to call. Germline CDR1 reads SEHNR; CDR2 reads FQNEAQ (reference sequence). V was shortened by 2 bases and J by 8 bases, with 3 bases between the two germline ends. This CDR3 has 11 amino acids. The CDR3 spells CASSLSGELFF. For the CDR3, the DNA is TGTGCCAGCAGCTTATCAGGGGAGCTGTTTTTT. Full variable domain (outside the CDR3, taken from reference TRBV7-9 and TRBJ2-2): DTGVSQNPRHKITKRGQNVTFRCDPISEHNRLYWYRQTLGQGPEFLTYFQNEAQLEKSRLLSDRFSAERPKGSFSTLEIQRTEQGDSAMYLCASSLSGELFFGEGSRLTVL.

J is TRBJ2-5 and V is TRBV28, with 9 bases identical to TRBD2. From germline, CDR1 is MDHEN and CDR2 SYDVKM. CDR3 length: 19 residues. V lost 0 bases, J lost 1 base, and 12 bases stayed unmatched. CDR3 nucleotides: TGTGCCAGCAGTTTATGCCTCCGCAAGCGGGGGGATTTCCAAGAGACCCAGTACTTC. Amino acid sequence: CASSLCLRKRGDFQETQYF.

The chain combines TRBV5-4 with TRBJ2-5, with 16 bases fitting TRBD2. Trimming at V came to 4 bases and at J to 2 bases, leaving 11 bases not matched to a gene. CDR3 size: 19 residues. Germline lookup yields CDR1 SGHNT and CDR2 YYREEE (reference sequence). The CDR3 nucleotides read TGTGCCAGCAGCGGGACTAGCGGGGGGGCCAGGGGAGGGCAAGAGACCCAGTACTTC. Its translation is CASSGTSGGARGGQETQYF.

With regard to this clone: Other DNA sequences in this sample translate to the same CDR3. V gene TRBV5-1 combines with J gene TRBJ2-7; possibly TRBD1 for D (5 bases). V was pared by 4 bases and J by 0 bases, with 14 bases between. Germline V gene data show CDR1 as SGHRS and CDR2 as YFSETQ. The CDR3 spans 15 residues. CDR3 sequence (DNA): TGCGCCAGCAGCCCAGACAGCACCAGCTCCTACGAGCAGTACTTC. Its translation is CASSPDSTSSYEQYF.

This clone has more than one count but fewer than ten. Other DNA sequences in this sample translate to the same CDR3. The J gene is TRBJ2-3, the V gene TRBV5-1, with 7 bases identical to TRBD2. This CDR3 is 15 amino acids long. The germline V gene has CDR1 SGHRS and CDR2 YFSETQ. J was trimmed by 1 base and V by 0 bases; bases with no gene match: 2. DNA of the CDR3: TGCGCCAGCAGCTTGGCTCTAGCGGGCACAGATACGCAGTATTTT. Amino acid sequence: CASSLALAGTDTQYF.

CDR3 DNA: TGTGCCAGCAGTTCCGGGACAAACAATGAAAAACTGTTTTTT. Translation gives CASSSGTNNEKLFF. J is TRBJ1-4 and V is TRBV28; possibly TRBD1 for D (6 bases). CDR1 is MDHEN and CDR2 is SYDVKM in the germline V gene. The CDR3 is 14 residues long. V was clipped by 4 bases and J by 5 bases, with 11 bases between them.

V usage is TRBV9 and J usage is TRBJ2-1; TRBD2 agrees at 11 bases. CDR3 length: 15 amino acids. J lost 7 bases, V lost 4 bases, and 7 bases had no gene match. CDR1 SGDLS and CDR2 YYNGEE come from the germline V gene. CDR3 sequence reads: CASSRLLAGGNEQFF. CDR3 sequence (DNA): TGTGCCAGCAGCCGCCTCCTAGCGGGAGGAAATGAGCAGTTCTTC.

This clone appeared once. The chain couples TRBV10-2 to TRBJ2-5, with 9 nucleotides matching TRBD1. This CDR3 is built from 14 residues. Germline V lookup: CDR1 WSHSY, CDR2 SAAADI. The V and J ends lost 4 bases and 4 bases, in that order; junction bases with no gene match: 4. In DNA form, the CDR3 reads TGCGCCAGCAGTGGGCAGACAGGGGGAGAGACCCAGTACTTC. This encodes CASSGQTGGETQYF.

CDR3 nucleotides: TGTGCCAGTAGCGTGGGGGGACAGGGAACCTATGGCTACACCTTC. Encoded protein: CASSVGGQGTYGYTF. The chain couples TRBV19 to TRBJ1-2; 9 nucleotides line up with TRBD1. From germline, CDR1 is LNHDA and CDR2 SQIVND (reference sequence). The V gene end was trimmed by 6 bases and the J gene end by 4 bases; junction bases not matched to a gene: 9. This CDR3 region has 15 residues.

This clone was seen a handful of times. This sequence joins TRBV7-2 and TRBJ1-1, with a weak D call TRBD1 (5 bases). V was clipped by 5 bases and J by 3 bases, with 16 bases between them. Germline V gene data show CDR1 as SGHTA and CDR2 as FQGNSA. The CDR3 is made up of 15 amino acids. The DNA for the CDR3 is TGTGCCAGCAGCCCATCGACAGTTGGGCACACTGAAGCTTTCTTT. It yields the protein CASSPSTVGHTEAFF.

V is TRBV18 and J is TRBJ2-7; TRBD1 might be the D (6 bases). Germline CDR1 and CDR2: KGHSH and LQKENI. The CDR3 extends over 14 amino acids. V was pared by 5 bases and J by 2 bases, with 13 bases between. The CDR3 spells CASSSLTGTYEQYF. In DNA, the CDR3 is TGTGCCAGCTCATCCCTGACAGGCACCTACGAGCAGTACTTC.

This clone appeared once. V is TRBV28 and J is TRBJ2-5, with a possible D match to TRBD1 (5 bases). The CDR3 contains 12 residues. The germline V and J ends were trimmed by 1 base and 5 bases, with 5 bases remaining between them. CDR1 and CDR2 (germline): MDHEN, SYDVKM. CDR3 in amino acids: CASSLSGETQYF. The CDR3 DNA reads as TGTGCCAGCAGTTTATCAGGGGAGACCCAGTACTTC. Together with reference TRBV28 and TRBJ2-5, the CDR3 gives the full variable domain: DVKVTQSSRYLVKRTGEKVFLECVQDMDHENMFWYRQDPGLGLRLIYFSYDVKMKEKGDIPEGYSVSREKKERFSLILESASTNQTSMYLCASSLSGETQYFGPGTRLLVL.

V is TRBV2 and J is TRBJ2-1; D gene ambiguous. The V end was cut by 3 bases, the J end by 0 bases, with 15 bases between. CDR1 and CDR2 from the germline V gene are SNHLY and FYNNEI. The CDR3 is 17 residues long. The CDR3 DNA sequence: TGTGCCAGCAGTGACTCCCCAACCCTCAGCTCCTACAATGAGCAGTTCTTC. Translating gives CASSDSPTLSSYNEQFF.

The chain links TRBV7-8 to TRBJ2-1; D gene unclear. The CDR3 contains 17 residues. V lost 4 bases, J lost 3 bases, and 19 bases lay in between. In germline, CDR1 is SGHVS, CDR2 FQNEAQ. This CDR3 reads CASSSDGGGPNYNEQFF. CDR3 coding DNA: TGTGCCAGCAGCTCCGATGGCGGTGGTCCCAACTACAATGAGCAGTTCTTC.

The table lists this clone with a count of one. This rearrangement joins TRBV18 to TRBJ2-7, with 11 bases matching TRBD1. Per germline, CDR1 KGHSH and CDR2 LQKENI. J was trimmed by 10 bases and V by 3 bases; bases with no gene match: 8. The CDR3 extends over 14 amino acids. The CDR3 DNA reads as TGTGCCAGCTCACCGCCGGGACAGGGGGGTTCTCAGTACTTC. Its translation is CASSPPGQGGSQYF.

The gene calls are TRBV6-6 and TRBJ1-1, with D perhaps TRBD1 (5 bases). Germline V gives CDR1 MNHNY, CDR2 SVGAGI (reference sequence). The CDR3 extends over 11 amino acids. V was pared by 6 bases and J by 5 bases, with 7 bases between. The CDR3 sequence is CASRGGTEAFF. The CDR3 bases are TGTGCCAGCAGGGGGGGAACTGAAGCTTTCTTT.

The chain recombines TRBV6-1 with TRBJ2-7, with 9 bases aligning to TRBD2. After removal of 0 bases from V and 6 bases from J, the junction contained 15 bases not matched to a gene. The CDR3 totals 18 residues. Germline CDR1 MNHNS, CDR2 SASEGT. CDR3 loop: CASSEAWPDSGGTSEQYF. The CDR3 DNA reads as TGTGCCAGCAGTGAAGCGTGGCCCGATAGCGGGGGAACTTCCGAGCAGTACTTC.

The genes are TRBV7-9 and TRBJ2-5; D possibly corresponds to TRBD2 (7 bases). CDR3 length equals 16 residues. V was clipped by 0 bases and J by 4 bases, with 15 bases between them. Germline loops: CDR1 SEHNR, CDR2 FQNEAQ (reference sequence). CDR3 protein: CASSLAGGGPPETQYF. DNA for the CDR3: TGTGCCAGCAGCTTAGCGGGAGGGGGTCCTCCAGAGACCCAGTACTTC. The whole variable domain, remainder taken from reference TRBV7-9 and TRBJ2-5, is DTGVSQNPRHKITKRGQNVTFRCDPISEHNRLYWYRQTLGQGPEFLTYFQNEAQLEKSRLLSDRFSAERPKGSFSTLEIQRTEQGDSAMYLCASSLAGGGPPETQYFGPGTRLLVL.

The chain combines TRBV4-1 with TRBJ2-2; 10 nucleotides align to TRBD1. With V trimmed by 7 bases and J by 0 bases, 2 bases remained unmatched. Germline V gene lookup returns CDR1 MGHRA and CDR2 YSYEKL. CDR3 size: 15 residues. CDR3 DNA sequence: TGCGCCAGCACCGACAGGGGGCCGAACACCGGGGAGCTGTTTTTT. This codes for CASTDRGPNTGELFF.

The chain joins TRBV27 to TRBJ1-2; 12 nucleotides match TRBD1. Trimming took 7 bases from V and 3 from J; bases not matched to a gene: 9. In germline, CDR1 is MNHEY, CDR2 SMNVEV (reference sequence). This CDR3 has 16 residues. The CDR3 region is CASKPGQGARYYGYTF. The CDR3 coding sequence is TGTGCCAGCAAACCGGGACAGGGGGCGCGGTACTATGGCTACACCTTC.

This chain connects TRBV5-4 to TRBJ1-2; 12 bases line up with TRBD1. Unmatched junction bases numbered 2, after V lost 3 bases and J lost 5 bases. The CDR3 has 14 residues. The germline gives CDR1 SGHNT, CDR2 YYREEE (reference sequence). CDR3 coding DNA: TGTGCCAGCAGCTCGGGACAGGGGGCTTATGGCTACACCTTC. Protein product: CASSSGQGAYGYTF.

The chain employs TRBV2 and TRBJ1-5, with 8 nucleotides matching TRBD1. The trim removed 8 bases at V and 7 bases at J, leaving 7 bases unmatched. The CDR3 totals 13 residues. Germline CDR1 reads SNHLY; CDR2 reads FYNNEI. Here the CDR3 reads CASGAGGRQPQHF. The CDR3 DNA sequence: TGTGCCAGCGGGGCAGGGGGCCGACAGCCCCAGCATTTT.

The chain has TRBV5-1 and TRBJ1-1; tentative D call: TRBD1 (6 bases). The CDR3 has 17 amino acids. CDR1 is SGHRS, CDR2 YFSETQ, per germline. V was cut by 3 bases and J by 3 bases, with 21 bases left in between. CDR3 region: CASSSSLTGPGYTEAFF. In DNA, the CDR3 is TGCGCCAGCAGCTCGTCCCTAACAGGGCCGGGGTACACTGAAGCTTTCTTT. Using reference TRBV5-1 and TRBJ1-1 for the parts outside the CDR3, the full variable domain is KAGVTQTPRYLIKTRGQQVTLSCSPISGHRSVSWYQQTPGQGLQFLFEYFSETQRNKGNFPGRFSGRQFSNSRSEMNVSTLELGDSALYLCASSSSLTGPGYTEAFFGQGTRLTVV.

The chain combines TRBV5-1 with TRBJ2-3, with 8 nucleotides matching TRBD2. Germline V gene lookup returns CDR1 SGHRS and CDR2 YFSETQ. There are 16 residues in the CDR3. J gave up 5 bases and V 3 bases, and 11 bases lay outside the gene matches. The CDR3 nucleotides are TGCGCCAGCAGCTGGGGGAGCGGGGGAGGCGGAGATACGCAGTATTTT. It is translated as CASSWGSGGGGDTQYF.

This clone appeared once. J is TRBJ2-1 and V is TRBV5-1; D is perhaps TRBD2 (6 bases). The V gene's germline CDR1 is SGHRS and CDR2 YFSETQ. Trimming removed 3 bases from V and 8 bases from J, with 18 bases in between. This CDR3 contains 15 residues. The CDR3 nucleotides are TGCGCCAGCAGCTCAGGACTAAACTTATTGGATGAGCAGTTCTTC. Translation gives CASSSGLNLLDEQFF. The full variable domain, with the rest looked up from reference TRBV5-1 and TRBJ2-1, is KAGVTQTPRYLIKTRGQQVTLSCSPISGHRSVSWYQQTPGQGLQFLFEYFSETQRNKGNFPGRFSGRQFSNSRSEMNVSTLELGDSALYLCASSSGLNLLDEQFFGPGTRLTVL.

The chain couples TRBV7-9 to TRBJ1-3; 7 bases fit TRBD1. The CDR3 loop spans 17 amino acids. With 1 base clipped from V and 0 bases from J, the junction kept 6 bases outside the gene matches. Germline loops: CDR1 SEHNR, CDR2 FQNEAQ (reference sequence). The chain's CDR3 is CASSLDTGTDSGNTIYF. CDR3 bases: TGTGCCAGCAGCTTAGACACCGGGACAGACTCTGGAAACACCATATATTTT. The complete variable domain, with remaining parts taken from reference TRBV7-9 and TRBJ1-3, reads DTGVSQNPRHKITKRGQNVTFRCDPISEHNRLYWYRQTLGQGPEFLTYFQNEAQLEKSRLLSDRFSAERPKGSFSTLEIQRTEQGDSAMYLCASSLDTGTDSGNTIYFGEGSWLTVV.

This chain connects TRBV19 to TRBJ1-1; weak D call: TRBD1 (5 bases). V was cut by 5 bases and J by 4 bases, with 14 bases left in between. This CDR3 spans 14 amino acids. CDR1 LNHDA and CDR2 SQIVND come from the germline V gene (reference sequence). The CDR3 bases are TGTGCCAGTAGTGACGGGGACTCCCCCACTGAAGCTTTCTTT. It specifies CASSDGDSPTEAFF.

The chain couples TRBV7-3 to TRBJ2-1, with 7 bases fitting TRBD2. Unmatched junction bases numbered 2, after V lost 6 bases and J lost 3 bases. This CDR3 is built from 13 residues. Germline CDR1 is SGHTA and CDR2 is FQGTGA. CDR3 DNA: TGTGCCAGCAGTGGGGGGGGCTACAATGAGCAGTTCTTC. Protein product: CASSGGGYNEQFF. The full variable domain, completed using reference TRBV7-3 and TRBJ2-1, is GAGVSQTPSNKVTEKGKYVELRCDPISGHTALYWYRQSLGQGPEFLIYFQGTGAADDSGLPNDRFFAVRPEGSVSTLKIQRTERGDSAVYLCASSGGGYNEQFFGPGTRLTVL.